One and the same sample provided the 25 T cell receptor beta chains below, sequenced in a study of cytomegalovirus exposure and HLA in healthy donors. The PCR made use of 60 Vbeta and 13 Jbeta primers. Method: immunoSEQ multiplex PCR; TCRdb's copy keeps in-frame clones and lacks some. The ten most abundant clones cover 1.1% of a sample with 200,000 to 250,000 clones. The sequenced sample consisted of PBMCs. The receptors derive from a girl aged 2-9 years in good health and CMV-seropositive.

The DNA for the CDR3 is TGTGCCAGCAGCCCCCTAGCGGGTGGCTCCTACAATGAGCAGTTCTTC. It is translated as CASSPLAGGSYNEQFF. The chain combines TRBV11-3 with TRBJ2-1; 8 nucleotides agree with TRBD2. CDR1 and CDR2 from the germline V gene are SGHNT and YENEEA. The V segment lost 5 bases and the J segment 0 bases; nucleotides outside the gene matches: 6. CDR3 length equals 16 residues.

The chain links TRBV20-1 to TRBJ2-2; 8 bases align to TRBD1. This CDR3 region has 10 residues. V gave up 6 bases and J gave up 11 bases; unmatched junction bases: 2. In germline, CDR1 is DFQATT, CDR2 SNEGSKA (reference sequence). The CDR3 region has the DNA TGCAGTGCCAGGGGGCTAGAGCTGTTTTTT. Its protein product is CSARGLELFF.

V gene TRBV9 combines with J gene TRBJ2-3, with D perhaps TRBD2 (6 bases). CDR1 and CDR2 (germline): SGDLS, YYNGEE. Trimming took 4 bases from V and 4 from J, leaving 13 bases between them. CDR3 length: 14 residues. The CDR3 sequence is CASSPPGVPDTQYF. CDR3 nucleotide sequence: TGTGCCAGCAGCCCCCCGGGGGTCCCAGATACGCAGTATTTT.

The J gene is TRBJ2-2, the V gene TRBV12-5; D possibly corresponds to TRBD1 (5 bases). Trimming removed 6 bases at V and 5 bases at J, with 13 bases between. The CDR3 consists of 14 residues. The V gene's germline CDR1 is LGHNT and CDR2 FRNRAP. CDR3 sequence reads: CASGRLRVTGELFF. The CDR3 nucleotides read TGTGCTAGTGGCAGACTCAGGGTAACCGGGGAGCTGTTTTTT.

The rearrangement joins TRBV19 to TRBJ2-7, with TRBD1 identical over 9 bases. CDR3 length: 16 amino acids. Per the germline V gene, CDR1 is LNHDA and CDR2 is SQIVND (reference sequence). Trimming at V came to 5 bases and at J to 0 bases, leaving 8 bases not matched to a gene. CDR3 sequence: CASSPDGQGSSYEQYF. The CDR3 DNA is TGTGCCAGTAGTCCCGACGGACAGGGGAGCTCCTACGAGCAGTACTTC.

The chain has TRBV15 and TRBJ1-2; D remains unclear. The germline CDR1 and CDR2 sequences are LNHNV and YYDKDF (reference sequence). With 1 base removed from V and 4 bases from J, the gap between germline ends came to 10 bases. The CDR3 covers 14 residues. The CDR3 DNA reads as TGTGCCACCAGCAGAGGGCTGGGCTCCTATGGCTACACCTTC. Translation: CATSRGLGSYGYTF.

The CDR3 sequence: CASSSSGRFGEQFF. The CDR3 DNA follows: TGTGCCAGCAGTTCGAGCGGGAGGTTCGGTGAGCAGTTCTTC. The chain uses TRBV6-5 and TRBJ2-1; TRBD2 matches 9 bases. V shed 4 bases, J shed 9 bases, and the junction held 7 bases outside the gene matches. Germline CDR1 reads MNHEY; CDR2 reads SVGAGI. The CDR3 is 14 residues long.

The CDR3 nucleotides read TGTGCCAGCAGTGCCGGACTAGCGGAAAACATTCAGTACTTC. This codes for CASSAGLAENIQYF. The chain links TRBV28 to TRBJ2-4, with 10 positions matching TRBD2. CDR3 length equals 14 residues. CDR1 and CDR2 from the germline V gene are MDHEN and SYDVKM. V was pared by 5 bases and J by 5 bases, with 3 bases of the junction left unmatched.

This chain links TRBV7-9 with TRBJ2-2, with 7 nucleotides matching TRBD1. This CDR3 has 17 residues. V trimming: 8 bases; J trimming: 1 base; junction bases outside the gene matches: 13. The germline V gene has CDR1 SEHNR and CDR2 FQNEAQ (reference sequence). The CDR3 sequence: CASRPGGRTGNTGELFF. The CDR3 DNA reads TGTGCCAGCCGCCCTGGGGGCCGGACAGGGAACACCGGGGAGCTGTTTTTT.

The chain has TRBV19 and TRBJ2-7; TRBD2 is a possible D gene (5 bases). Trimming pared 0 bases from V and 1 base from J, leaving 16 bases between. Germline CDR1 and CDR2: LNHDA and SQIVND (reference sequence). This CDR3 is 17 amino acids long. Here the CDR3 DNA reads TGTGCCAGTAGTATAGATCGTGCGGGTCGCGGATCCTACGAGCAGTACTTC. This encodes CASSIDRAGRGSYEQYF. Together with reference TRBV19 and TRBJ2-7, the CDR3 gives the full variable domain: DGGITQSPKYLFRKEGQNVTLSCEQNLNHDAMYWYRQDPGQGLRLIYYSQIVNDFQKGDIAEGYSVSREKKESFPLTVTSAQKNPTAFYLCASSIDRAGRGSYEQYFGPGTRLTVT.

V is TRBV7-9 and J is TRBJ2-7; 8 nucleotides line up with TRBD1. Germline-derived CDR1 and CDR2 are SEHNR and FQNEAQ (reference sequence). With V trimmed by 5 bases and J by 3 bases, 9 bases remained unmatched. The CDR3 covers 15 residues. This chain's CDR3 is CASSNRDRRIYEQYF. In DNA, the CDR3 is TGTGCCAGCAGCAACCGGGACAGGAGGATCTACGAGCAGTACTTC. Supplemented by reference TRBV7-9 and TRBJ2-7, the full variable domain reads DTGVSQNPRHKITKRGQNVTFRCDPISEHNRLYWYRQTLGQGPEFLTYFQNEAQLEKSRLLSDRFSAERPKGSFSTLEIQRTEQGDSAMYLCASSNRDRRIYEQYFGPGTRLTVT.

For the CDR3, the DNA is TGTGCCAGCAGTTACGCGGGACAGAGAGTCTATGGCTACACCTTC. It is translated as CASSYAGQRVYGYTF. The rearrangement links TRBV6-5 to TRBJ1-2; 7 positions agree with TRBD1. V was pared by 2 bases and J by 4 bases, with 7 bases of the junction left unmatched. This CDR3 spans 15 amino acids. Germline-derived CDR1 and CDR2 are MNHEY and SVGAGI.

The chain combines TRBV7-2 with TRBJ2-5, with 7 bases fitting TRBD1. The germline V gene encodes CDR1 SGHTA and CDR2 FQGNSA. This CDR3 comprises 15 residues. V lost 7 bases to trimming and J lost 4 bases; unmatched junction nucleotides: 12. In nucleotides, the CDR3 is TGTGCCAGCACCGAGGGACAGAGCTTTTCAGAGACCCAGTACTTC. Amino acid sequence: CASTEGQSFSETQYF.

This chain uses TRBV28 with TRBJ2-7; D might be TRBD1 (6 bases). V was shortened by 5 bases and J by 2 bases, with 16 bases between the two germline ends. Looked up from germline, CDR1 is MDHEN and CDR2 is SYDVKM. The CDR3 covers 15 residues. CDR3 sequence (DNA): TGTGCCAGCAGTGGGGCCAGGGGTTTTACCTACGAGCAGTACTTC. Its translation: CASSGARGFTYEQYF.

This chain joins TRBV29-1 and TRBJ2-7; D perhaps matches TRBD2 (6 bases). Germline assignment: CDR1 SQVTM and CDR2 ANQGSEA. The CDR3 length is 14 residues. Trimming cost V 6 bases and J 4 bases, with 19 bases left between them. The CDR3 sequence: CSVGQPGLRYEQYF. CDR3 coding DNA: TGCAGCGTAGGACAACCGGGACTGAGGTACGAGCAGTACTTC.

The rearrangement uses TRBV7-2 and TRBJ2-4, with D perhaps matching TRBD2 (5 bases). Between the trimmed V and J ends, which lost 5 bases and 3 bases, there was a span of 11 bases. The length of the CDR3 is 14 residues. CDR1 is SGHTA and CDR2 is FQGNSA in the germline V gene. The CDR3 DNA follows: TGTGCCAGCAGCCCGGAAGAGGGCAAAAACATTCAGTACTTC. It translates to CASSPEEGKNIQYF.

CDR3 sequence reads: CASSLGLAGSYEQYF. Here the CDR3 DNA reads TGTGCCAGCAGCTTAGGATTAGCGGGATCCTACGAGCAGTACTTC. The chain has TRBV7-9 and TRBJ2-7; TRBD2 matches 8 bases. Germline CDR1 reads SEHNR; CDR2 reads FQNEAQ (reference sequence). V was pared by 1 base and J by 1 base, with 3 bases of the junction left unmatched. CDR3 length: 15 amino acids.

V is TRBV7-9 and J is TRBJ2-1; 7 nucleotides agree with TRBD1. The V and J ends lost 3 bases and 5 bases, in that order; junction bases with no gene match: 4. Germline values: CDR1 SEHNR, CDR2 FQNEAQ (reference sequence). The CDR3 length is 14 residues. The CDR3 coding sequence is TGTGCCAGCAGCTTCGGGACAGTAGACAATGAGCAGTTCTTC. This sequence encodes CASSFGTVDNEQFF.

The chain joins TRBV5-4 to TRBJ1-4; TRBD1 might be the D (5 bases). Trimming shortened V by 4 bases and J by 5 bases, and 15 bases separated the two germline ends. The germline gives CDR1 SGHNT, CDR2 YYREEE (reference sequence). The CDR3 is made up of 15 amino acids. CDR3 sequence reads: CASSPDGGLNEKLFF. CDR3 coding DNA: TGTGCCAGCAGCCCGGACGGGGGTTTGAATGAAAAACTGTTTTTT.

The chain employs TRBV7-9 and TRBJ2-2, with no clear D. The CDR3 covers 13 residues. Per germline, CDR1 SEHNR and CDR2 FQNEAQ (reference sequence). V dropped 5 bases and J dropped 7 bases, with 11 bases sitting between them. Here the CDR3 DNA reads TGTGCCAGCAGCGAACTTACGATCGGGGAGCTGTTTTTT. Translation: CASSELTIGELFF.

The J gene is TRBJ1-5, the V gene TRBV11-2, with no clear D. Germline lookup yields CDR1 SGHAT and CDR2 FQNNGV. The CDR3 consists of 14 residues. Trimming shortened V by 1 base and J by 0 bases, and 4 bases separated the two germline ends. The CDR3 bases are TGTGCCAGCAGCTTAGGAGATAGCAATCAGCCCCAGCATTTT. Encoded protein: CASSLGDSNQPQHF.

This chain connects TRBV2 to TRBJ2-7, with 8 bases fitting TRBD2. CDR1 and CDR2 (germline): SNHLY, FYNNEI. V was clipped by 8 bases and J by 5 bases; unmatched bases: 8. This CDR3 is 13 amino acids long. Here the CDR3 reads CASQAGDSHEQYF. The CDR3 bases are TGTGCCAGCCAAGCGGGAGACAGCCACGAGCAGTACTTC.

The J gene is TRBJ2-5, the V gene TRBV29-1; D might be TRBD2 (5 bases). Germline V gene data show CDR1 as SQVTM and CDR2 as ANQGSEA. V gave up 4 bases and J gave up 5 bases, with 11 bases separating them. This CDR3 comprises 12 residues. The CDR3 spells CSVVEGRETQYF. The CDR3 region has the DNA TGCAGCGTTGTTGAGGGTAGGGAGACCCAGTACTTC.

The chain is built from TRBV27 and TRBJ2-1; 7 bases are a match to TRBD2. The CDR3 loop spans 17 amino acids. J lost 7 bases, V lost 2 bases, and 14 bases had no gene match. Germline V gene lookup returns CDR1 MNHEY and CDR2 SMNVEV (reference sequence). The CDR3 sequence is CASSLGVSMGGRNEQFF. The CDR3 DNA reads TGTGCCAGCAGTTTAGGTGTCAGTATGGGGGGGAGGAATGAGCAGTTCTTC.

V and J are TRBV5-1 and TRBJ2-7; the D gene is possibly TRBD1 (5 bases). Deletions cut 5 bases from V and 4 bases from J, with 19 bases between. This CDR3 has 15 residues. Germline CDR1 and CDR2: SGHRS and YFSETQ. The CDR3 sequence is CASRIGAAIIYEQYF. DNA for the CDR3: TGCGCCAGCAGGATTGGGGCCGCGATTATATACGAGCAGTACTTC.